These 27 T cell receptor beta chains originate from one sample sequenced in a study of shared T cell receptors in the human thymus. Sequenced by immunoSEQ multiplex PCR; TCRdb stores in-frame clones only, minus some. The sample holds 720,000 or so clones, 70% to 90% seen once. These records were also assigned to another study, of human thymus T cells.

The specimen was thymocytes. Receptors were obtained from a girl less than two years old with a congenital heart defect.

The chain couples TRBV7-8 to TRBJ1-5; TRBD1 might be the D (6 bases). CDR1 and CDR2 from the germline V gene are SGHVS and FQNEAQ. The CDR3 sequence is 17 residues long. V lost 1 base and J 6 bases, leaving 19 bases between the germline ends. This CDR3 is CASSLESPGGKAQPQHF. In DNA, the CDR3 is TGTGCCAGCAGCTTAGAGTCCCCGGGGGGCAAAGCTCAGCCCCAGCATTTT.

The CDR3 sequence is CASSAYTRVYNEQFF. Here the CDR3 DNA reads TGCGCCAGCAGCGCTTACACGAGGGTCTACAATGAGCAGTTCTTC. The chain has TRBV5-1 and TRBJ2-1; D is possibly TRBD2 (5 bases). This CDR3 is built from 15 residues. Germline V gene sequence: CDR1 SGHRS, CDR2 YFSETQ. Trimming removed 4 bases from V and 3 bases from J, with 14 bases in between.

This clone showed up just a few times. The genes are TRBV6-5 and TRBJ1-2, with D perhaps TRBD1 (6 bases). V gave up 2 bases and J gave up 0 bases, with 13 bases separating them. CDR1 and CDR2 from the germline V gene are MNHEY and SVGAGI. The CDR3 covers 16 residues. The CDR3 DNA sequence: TGTGCCAGCAGTTACAGCCGGGACACTTCTAACTATGGCTACACCTTC. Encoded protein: CASSYSRDTSNYGYTF.

The CDR3 nucleotides are TGTGCCAGCAGCTCCCTGACAGGGGCCCCACGAAACACTGAAGCTTTCTTT. Its translation is CASSSLTGAPRNTEAFF. The V and J genes are TRBV11-2 and TRBJ1-1; 8 bases fit TRBD1. CDR3 size: 17 residues. From germline, CDR1 is SGHAT and CDR2 FQNNGV. V shed 4 bases, J shed 2 bases, and the junction held 12 bases outside the gene matches.

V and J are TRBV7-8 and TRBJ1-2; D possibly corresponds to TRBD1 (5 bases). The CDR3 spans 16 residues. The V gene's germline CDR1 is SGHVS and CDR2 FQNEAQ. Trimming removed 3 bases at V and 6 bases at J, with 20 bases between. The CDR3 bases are TGTGCCAGCAGCTTTCAAGGCAGCCGGGGGAAAGATGGCTACACCTTC. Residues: CASSFQGSRGKDGYTF. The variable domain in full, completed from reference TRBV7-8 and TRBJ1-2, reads GAGVSQSPRYKVAKRGQDVALRCDPISGHVSLFWYQQALGQGPEFLTYFQNEAQLDKSGLPSDRFFAERPEGSVSTLKIQRTQQEDSAVYLCASSFQGSRGKDGYTFGSGTRLTVV.

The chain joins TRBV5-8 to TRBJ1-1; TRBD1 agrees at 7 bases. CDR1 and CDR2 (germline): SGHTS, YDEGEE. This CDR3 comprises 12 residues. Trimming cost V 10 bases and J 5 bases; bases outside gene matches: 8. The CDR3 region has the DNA TGTGCCCTCCAAAGGGGGCAGACTGAAGCTTTCTTT. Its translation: CALQRGQTEAFF.

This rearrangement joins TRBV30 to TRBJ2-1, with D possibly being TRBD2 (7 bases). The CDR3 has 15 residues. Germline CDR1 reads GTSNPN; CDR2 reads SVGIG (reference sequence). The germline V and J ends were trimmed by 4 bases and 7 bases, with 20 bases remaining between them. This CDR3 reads CAWNNPEGGVNEQFF. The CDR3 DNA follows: TGTGCCTGGAACAATCCTGAGGGGGGGGTAAATGAGCAGTTCTTC.

The CDR3: CASSIGANYGYTF. CDR3 DNA: TGTGCCAGCAGCATAGGGGCTAACTATGGCTACACCTTC. V gene TRBV5-4 combines with J gene TRBJ1-2; possible D gene TRBD1, 5 bases. V was trimmed by 4 bases and J by 0 bases, leaving 7 bases between them. There are 13 residues in the CDR3. Per the germline V gene, CDR1 is SGHNT and CDR2 is YYREEE (reference sequence).

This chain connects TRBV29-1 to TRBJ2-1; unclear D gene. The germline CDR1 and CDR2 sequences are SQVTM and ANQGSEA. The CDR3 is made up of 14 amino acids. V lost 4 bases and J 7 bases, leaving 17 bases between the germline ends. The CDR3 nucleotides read TGCAGCGTTGCCATTGGGCCAACCCCTAATGAGCAGTTCTTC. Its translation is CSVAIGPTPNEQFF.

The CDR3 loop is CASSKRGGCHNASTDTQYF. The CDR3 DNA is TGTGCCAGCAGTAAACGGGGAGGGTGCCATAATGCTAGCACAGATACGCAGTATTTT. The V and J genes are TRBV27 and TRBJ2-3; TRBD2 matches 7 bases. Germline values: CDR1 MNHEY, CDR2 SMNVEV (reference sequence). The ends lost 5 bases at V and 0 bases at J; junction bases unmatched: 17. This CDR3 contains 19 residues.

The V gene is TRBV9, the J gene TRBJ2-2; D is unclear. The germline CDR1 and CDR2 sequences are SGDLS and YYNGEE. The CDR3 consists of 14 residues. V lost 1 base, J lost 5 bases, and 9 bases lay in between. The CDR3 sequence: CASSVSGRTGELFF. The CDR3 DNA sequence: TGTGCCAGCAGCGTATCTGGCAGGACCGGGGAGCTGTTTTTT. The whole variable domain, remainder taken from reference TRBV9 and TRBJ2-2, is DSGVTQTPKHLITATGQRVTLRCSPRSGDLSVYWYQQSLDQGLQFLIQYYNGEERAKGNILERFSAQQFPDLHSELNLSSLELGDSALYFCASSVSGRTGELFFGEGSRLTVL.

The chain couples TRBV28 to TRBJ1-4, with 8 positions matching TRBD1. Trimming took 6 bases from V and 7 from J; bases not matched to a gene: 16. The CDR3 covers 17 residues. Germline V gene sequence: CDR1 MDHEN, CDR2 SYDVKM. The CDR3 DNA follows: TGTGCCAGCAGCAACGCCGTAGTAGACAGGGGAGTTGAAAAACTGTTTTTT. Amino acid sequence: CASSNAVVDRGVEKLFF.

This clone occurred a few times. CDR3 sequence (DNA): TGTGCCAGCAGTTTGACAGGGCGCGAGACCCAGTACTTC. Translating it yields CASSLTGRETQYF. J is TRBJ2-5 and V is TRBV6-6; TRBD1 agrees at 7 bases. V lost 4 bases and J lost 5; bases outside the gene matches: 4. This CDR3 spans 13 amino acids. Germline V gene data show CDR1 as MNHNY and CDR2 as SVGAGI (reference sequence).

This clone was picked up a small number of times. CDR3 coding DNA: TGTGCCAGCAGCTTAGATCTGATGGGGACTAGCGGGAGGGGAGGAGAGACCCAGTACTTC. It translates to CASSLDLMGTSGRGGETQYF. V is TRBV11-2 and J is TRBJ2-5; TRBD2 matches 16 bases. Per the germline V gene, CDR1 is SGHAT and CDR2 is FQNNGV. Trimming at V came to 0 bases and at J to 4 bases, leaving 11 bases not matched to a gene. The CDR3 extends over 20 amino acids.

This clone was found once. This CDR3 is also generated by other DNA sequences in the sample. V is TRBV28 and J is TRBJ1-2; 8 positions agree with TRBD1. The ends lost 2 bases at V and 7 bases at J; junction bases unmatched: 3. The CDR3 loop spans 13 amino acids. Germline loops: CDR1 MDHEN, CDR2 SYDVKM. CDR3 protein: CASSLTGGGGYTF. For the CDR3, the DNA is TGTGCCAGCAGTTTAACAGGGGGAGGTGGCTACACCTTC.

CDR3 residues: CASSLGITAGLEGNTIYF. The DNA for the CDR3 is TGTGCCAGCAGCTTGGGAATTACGGCAGGGCTGGAGGGAAACACCATATATTTT. The chain is built from TRBV5-6 and TRBJ1-3, with D maybe TRBD1 (5 bases). The CDR3 length is 18 residues. CDR1 is SGHDT and CDR2 is YYEEEE in the germline V gene. V gave up 0 bases and J gave up 4 bases, with 20 bases separating them. The entire variable domain, with the rest obtained from reference TRBV5-6 and TRBJ1-3, is as follows: DAGVTQSPTHLIKTRGQQVTLRCSPKSGHDTVSWYQQALGQGPQFIFQYYEEEERQRGNFPDRFSGHQFPNYSSELNVNALLLGDSALYLCASSLGITAGLEGNTIYFGEGSWLTVV.

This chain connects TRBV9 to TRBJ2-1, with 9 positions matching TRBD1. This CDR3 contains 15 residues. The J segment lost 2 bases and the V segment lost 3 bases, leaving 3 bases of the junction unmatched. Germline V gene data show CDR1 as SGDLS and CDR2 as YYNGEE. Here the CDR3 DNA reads TGTGCCAGCAGCGCCCGGGACAGGGCCTACAATGAGCAGTTCTTC. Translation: CASSARDRAYNEQFF. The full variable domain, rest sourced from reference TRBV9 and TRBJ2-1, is DSGVTQTPKHLITATGQRVTLRCSPRSGDLSVYWYQQSLDQGLQFLIQYYNGEERAKGNILERFSAQQFPDLHSELNLSSLELGDSALYFCASSARDRAYNEQFFGPGTRLTVL.

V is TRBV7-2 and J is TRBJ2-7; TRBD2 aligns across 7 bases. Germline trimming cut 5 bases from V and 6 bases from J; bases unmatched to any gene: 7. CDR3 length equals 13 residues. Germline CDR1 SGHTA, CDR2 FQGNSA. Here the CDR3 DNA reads TGTGCCAGCAGCGGGGGGGGTCGTAGCGAGCAGTACTTC. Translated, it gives CASSGGGRSEQYF. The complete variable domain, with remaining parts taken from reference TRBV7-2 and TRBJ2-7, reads GAGVSQSPSNKVTEKGKDVELRCDPISGHTALYWYRQSLGQGLEFLIYFQGNSAPDKSGLPSDRFSAERTGGSVSTLTIQRTQQEDSAVYLCASSGGGRSEQYFGPGTRLTVT.

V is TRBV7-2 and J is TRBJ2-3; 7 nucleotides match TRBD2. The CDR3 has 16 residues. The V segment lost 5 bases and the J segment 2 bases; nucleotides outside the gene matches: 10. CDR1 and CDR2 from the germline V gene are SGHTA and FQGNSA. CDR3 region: CASSHPGEGYTDTQYF. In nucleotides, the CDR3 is TGTGCCAGCAGCCACCCTGGGGAGGGTTACACAGATACGCAGTATTTT.

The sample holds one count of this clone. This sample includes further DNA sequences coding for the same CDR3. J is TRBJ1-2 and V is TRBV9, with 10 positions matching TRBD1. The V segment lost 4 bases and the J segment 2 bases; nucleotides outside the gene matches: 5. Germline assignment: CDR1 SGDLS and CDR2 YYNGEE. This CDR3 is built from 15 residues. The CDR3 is CASSPRQGANYGYTF. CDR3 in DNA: TGTGCCAGCAGCCCCCGACAGGGGGCGAACTATGGCTACACCTTC.

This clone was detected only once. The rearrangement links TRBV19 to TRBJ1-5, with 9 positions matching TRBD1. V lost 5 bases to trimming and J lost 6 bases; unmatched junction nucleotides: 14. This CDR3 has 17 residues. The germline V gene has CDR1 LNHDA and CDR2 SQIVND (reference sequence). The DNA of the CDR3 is TGTGCCAGTAGTCCCAGGACAGGGGTGTCTTTTGGTCAGCCCCAGCATTTT. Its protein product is CASSPRTGVSFGQPQHF.

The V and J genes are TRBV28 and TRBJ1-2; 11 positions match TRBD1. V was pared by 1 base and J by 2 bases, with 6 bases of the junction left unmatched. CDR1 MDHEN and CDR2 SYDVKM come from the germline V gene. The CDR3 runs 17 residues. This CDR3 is CASSLYKDRGRNYGYTF. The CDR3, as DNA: TGTGCCAGCAGTTTATACAAGGACAGGGGGCGCAACTATGGCTACACCTTC.

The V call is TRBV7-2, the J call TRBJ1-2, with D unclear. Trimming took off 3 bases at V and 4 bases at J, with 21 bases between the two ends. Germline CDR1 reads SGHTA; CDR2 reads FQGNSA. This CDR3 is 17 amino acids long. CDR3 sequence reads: CASSLDSDSDSTYGYTF. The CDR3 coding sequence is TGTGCCAGCAGCTTGGATTCCGACTCGGACTCCACCTATGGCTACACCTTC.

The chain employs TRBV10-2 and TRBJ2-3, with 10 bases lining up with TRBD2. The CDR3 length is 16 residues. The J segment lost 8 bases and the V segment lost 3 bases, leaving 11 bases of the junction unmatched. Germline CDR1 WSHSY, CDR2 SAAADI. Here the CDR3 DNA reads TGCGCCAGCAGTGATACGAGCGGGGGGGCCGGAGGTACGCAGTATTTT. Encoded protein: CASSDTSGGAGGTQYF.

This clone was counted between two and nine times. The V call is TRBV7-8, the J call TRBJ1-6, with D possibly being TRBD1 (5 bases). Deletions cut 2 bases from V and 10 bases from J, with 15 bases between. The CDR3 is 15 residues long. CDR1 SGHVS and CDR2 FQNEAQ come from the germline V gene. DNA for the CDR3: TGTGCCAGCAGCTTAACCCCCGGCGGGACCTCACCCCTCCACTTT. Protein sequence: CASSLTPGGTSPLHF.

As DNA, the CDR3 is TGTGCCAGCAGCCCCCGCGGTGACAGAAACACTGAAGCTTTCTTT. Protein sequence: CASSPRGDRNTEAFF. The chain recombines TRBV13 with TRBJ1-1, with a tentative D call TRBD1 (5 bases). The CDR3 runs to 15 residues. Germline-derived CDR1 and CDR2 are PRHDT and FYEKMQ (reference sequence). The V end was cut by 5 bases, the J end by 2 bases, with 15 bases between.

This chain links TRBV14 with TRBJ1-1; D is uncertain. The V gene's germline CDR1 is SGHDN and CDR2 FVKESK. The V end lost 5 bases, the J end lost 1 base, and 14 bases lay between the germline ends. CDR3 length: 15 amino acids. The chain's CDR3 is CASSGLPIPNTEAFF. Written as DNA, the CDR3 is TGTGCCAGCAGCGGTCTACCAATCCCGAACACTGAAGCTTTCTTT.